One sample yielded the 11 T cell receptor beta chains listed below, sequenced in a study of T cells in Graves' hyperthyroidism and ophthalmopathy. TCR beta CDR3 sequences were amplified from RNA transcripts. HTBI primers were the set used in a first-round RT-PCR of the TCR CDR3. TCRdb recomputed calls from the multiplex PCR reads with MiXCR, one row per CDR3 protein. The table lists 600,000 to 750,000 distinct CDR3 sequences, 15% to 20% of them singletons. The sequenced material came from blood. Receptors were obtained from a middle-aged man with Graves' hyperthyroidism.

This clonotype was detected only a few times. The chain couples TRBV27 to TRBJ2-2, with 12 nucleotides matching TRBD2. The germline V gene has CDR1 MNHEY and CDR2 SMNVEV (reference sequence). The CDR3 loop spans 17 amino acids. Losses at the gene ends were 5 bases for V and 0 bases for J; bases not matched to a gene: 4. The CDR3 here is CASSRLAGAANTGELFF. CDR3 in DNA: TGTGCCAGCAGTCGACTAGCGGGGGCCGCGAACACCGGGGAGCTGTTTTTT.

Only a few counts were recorded for this clonotype. The chain joins TRBV9 to TRBJ1-2; 10 nucleotides line up with TRBD1. The CDR3 spans 15 residues. After removal of 0 bases from V and 9 bases from J, the junction contained 8 bases not matched to a gene. Germline V gives CDR1 SGDLS, CDR2 YYNGEE. The CDR3 DNA sequence: TGTGCCAGCAGCGTAGGCGGGACAGGGGATTGGTGCTACACCTTC. It yields the protein CASSVGGTGDWCYTF.

The chain couples TRBV9 to TRBJ2-7; D might be TRBD1 (5 bases). Germline lookup yields CDR1 SGDLS and CDR2 YYNGEE. The CDR3 consists of 16 residues. Trimming removed 4 bases at V and 1 base at J, with 18 bases between. The CDR3 sequence: CASSLGLGAPSYEQYF. The DNA of the CDR3 is TGTGCCAGCAGCTTAGGTTTAGGGGCTCCATCCTACGAGCAGTACTTC. Looking up the rest from reference TRBV9 and TRBJ2-7 gives the full variable domain: DSGVTQTPKHLITATGQRVTLRCSPRSGDLSVYWYQQSLDQGLQFLIQYYNGEERAKGNILERFSAQQFPDLHSELNLSSLELGDSALYFCASSLGLGAPSYEQYFGPGTRLTVT.

The sample holds many counts of this clonotype. The chain joins TRBV9 to TRBJ1-3, with 9 bases aligning to TRBD1. The V gene's germline CDR1 is SGDLS and CDR2 YYNGEE. CDR3 length: 16 residues. With 4 bases clipped from V and 0 bases from J, the junction kept 5 bases outside the gene matches. This chain's CDR3 is CASSKGTGYSGNTIYF. CDR3 DNA: TGTGCCAGCAGCAAGGGGACAGGGTACTCTGGAAACACCATATATTTT.

This clonotype appeared many times. The V and J genes are TRBV28 and TRBJ2-7, with unresolved D. Trimming removed 4 bases at V and 0 bases at J, with 13 bases between. This CDR3 has 15 residues. The germline V gene has CDR1 MDHEN and CDR2 SYDVKM. CDR3 in amino acids: CASSSGSLDSYEQYF. CDR3 sequence (DNA): TGTGCCAGCAGTTCCGGTAGCTTGGACTCCTACGAGCAGTACTTC.

In this sample, this clonotype turned up many times. The V gene is TRBV19, the J gene TRBJ2-1, with 7 positions matching TRBD1. This CDR3 comprises 14 residues. The junction had 4 bases not matched to a gene; V was cut back by 5 bases and J by 3 bases. Germline CDR1 LNHDA, CDR2 SQIVND (reference sequence). The CDR3 DNA is TGTGCCAGTAGTCACCCAGGGGGCTACAATGAGCAGTTCTTC. Translating gives CASSHPGGYNEQFF.

There are a few counts of this clonotype. V gene TRBV7-2 combines with J gene TRBJ2-7; perhaps TRBD2 as D (6 bases). Trimming removed 6 bases from V and 4 bases from J, with 16 bases in between. The CDR3 is 14 residues long. Germline CDR1 and CDR2: SGHTA and FQGNSA. This CDR3 reads CASSLSYSGYEQYF. CDR3 bases: TGTGCCAGCAGTTTATCTTATAGCGGATACGAGCAGTACTTC.

V gene TRBV6-1 combines with J gene TRBJ2-6; no definite D call. Trimming took 8 bases from V and 0 from J, leaving 5 bases between them. CDR1 and CDR2 (germline): MNHNS, SASEGT. CDR3 length: 13 amino acids. The CDR3 sequence: CASGSSGANVLTF. In DNA, the CDR3 is TGTGCCAGCGGTAGCTCTGGGGCCAACGTCCTGACTTTC.

Only a few counts were recorded for this clonotype. The chain combines TRBV4-2 with TRBJ1-6, with 7 bases aligning to TRBD1. Trimming cost V 1 base and J 5 bases; bases outside gene matches: 8. In germline, CDR1 is LGHNA, CDR2 YNFKEQ. This CDR3 is built from 17 residues. The CDR3 sequence: CASSQGGPGQNNSPLHF. The CDR3, as DNA: TGTGCCAGCAGCCAAGGGGGTCCGGGACAGAATAATTCACCCCTCCACTTT.

The chain employs TRBV9 and TRBJ2-7; D is uncertain. The germline V gene has CDR1 SGDLS and CDR2 YYNGEE. The V end lost 0 bases, the J end lost 0 bases, and 10 bases lay between the germline ends. This CDR3 has 15 amino acids. CDR3 in DNA: TGTGCCAGCAGCGTAGACGGGTCCAACTCCTACGAGCAGTACTTC. This sequence encodes CASSVDGSNSYEQYF.

The table lists this clonotype with many counts. V gene TRBV30 combines with J gene TRBJ2-5; D ambiguous. With 1 base removed from V and 2 bases from J, the gap between germline ends came to 8 bases. In germline, CDR1 is GTSNPN, CDR2 SVGIG (reference sequence). The CDR3 length is 13 residues. The chain's CDR3 is CAWSGKGQETQYF. In DNA form, the CDR3 reads TGTGCCTGGAGTGGGAAGGGTCAAGAGACCCAGTACTTC.